These 32 T cell receptor beta chains originate from one sample sequenced in a study of T cells in Graves' hyperthyroidism and ophthalmopathy. Amplified TCR beta CDR3 regions derived from RNA transcripts. The HTBI set primed first-round TCR CDR3 RT-PCR. TCRdb recomputed calls from the multiplex PCR reads with MiXCR, one row per CDR3 protein. The table lists around 600,000 distinct CDR3 sequences, around 15% of them singletons. Source material: blood. The source is a woman between 50 and 59 years old with Graves' ophthalmopathy.

V gene TRBV24-1 combines with J gene TRBJ2-3; tentative D call: TRBD2 (6 bases). Trimming took off 9 bases at V and 1 base at J, with 10 bases between the two ends. The germline CDR1 and CDR2 sequences are KGHDR and SFDVKD. The CDR3 totals 13 residues. The CDR3 DNA follows: TGTGCCACCGGGCGGGACGGCACAGATACGCAGTATTTT. Its protein is CATGRDGTDTQYF.

This clonotype was picked up many times. V is TRBV28 and J is TRBJ2-2, with D maybe TRBD1 (6 bases). The CDR3 has 16 amino acids. The germline V and J ends were trimmed by 5 bases and 5 bases, with 18 bases remaining between them. Germline CDR1 is MDHEN and CDR2 is SYDVKM. The CDR3 DNA is TGTGCCAGCAGTGGCAGTTTTGGACAGCTTACCGGGGAGCTGTTTTTT. The encoded protein is CASSGSFGQLTGELFF. Supplemented by reference TRBV28 and TRBJ2-2, the full variable domain reads DVKVTQSSRYLVKRTGEKVFLECVQDMDHENMFWYRQDPGLGLRLIYFSYDVKMKEKGDIPEGYSVSREKKERFSLILESASTNQTSMYLCASSGSFGQLTGELFFGEGSRLTVL.

This clonotype was counted many times. The gene calls are TRBV3-1 and TRBJ2-1; TRBD2 agrees at 10 bases. J gave up 7 bases and V 0 bases, and 6 bases lay outside the gene matches. The CDR3 sequence is 16 residues long. Germline V gives CDR1 LGHDT, CDR2 YNNKEL (reference sequence). The CDR3 sequence: CASSQELLAGRNEQFF. CDR3 DNA sequence: TGTGCCAGCAGCCAAGAGCTACTAGCGGGGAGAAATGAGCAGTTCTTC.

This clonotype was recorded many times. This sequence joins TRBV5-1 and TRBJ1-1, with D possibly being TRBD1 (5 bases). The germline gives CDR1 SGHRS, CDR2 YFSETQ. The CDR3 spans 16 residues. Trimming stripped 0 bases from V and 1 base from J, with 13 bases between. The CDR3: CASSLGTSSRNTEAFF. The CDR3 coding sequence is TGCGCCAGCAGCTTGGGGACAAGTTCTAGGAACACTGAAGCTTTCTTT.

This clonotype has ten or more counts. The V call is TRBV5-1, the J call TRBJ2-5, with a possible D match to TRBD2 (5 bases). Germline-derived CDR1 and CDR2 are SGHRS and YFSETQ. This CDR3 has 15 residues. With 8 bases removed from V and 1 base from J, the gap between germline ends came to 18 bases. In DNA, the CDR3 is TGCGCCAGGACTAACACCAAACCAACCCAAGAGACCCAGTACTTC. As protein: CARTNTKPTQETQYF.

The table lists this clonotype with many counts. J is TRBJ2-7 and V is TRBV20-1; 9 positions agree with TRBD1. CDR1 is DFQATT, CDR2 SNEGSKA, per germline (reference sequence). The length of the CDR3 is 14 residues. V lost 5 bases, J lost 4 bases, and 9 bases stayed unmatched. The CDR3 region is CSAQPGTGRYEQYF. DNA for the CDR3: TGCAGTGCTCAACCCGGGACAGGGAGGTACGAGCAGTACTTC.

This clonotype was picked up many times. V gene TRBV12-5 combines with J gene TRBJ2-3, with TRBD2 identical over 8 bases. This CDR3 contains 18 residues. Looked up from germline, CDR1 is LGHNT and CDR2 is FRNRAP. The J segment lost 1 base and the V segment lost 0 bases, leaving 9 bases of the junction unmatched. The CDR3 nucleotides are TGTGCTAGTGGTTTGGTGTTACTAGCGCGGGAGGGCACAGATACGCAGTATTTT. This codes for CASGLVLLAREGTDTQYF.

In its sample, this clonotype was seen a few times. This chain uses TRBV6-2 or TRBV6-3 with TRBJ2-1; D may match TRBD1 or TRBD2 (5 bases each). Germline-derived CDR1 and CDR2 are MNHEY and SVGEGT. Trimming removed 6 bases at V and 3 bases at J, with 15 bases between. The CDR3 consists of 15 residues. CDR3 sequence: CASRTPGRNYNEQFF. CDR3 DNA sequence: TGTGCCAGCAGAACTCCGGGACGGAACTACAATGAGCAGTTCTTC.

The CDR3 region is CAISESGLAPSSYNEQFF. The DNA for the CDR3 is TGTGCCATCAGTGAGTCCGGGCTAGCGCCGAGCTCCTACAATGAGCAGTTCTTC. The chain links TRBV10-3 to TRBJ2-1; D may be TRBD2 (6 bases). Germline V gene lookup returns CDR1 ENHRY and CDR2 SYGVKD. V was pared by 0 bases and J by 0 bases, with 15 bases between. The CDR3 runs 18 residues.

This clonotype was counted ten times or more. A read error may produce the germline difference seen at one junction end. The J gene is TRBJ2-7, the V gene TRBV12-3 or TRBV12-4; D unclear. The CDR3 runs 14 residues. CDR3 sequence reads: CASSLVVSSYEQYF. In DNA, the CDR3 is TGTGCCAGCAGCTTAGTCGTATCGTCGTACGAGCAGTACTTC.

This clonotype was seen at least ten times. The chain recombines TRBV12-3 or TRBV12-4 with TRBJ1-2, with TRBD1 identical over 8 bases. J gave up 0 bases and V 7 bases, and 4 bases lay outside the gene matches. CDR3 size: 14 residues. The CDR3: CASTGTGPNYGYTF. CDR3 nucleotide sequence: TGTGCCAGCACCGGGACAGGTCCTAACTATGGCTACACCTTC.

This clonotype was observed many times. The V and J genes are TRBV18 and TRBJ2-5; D remains ambiguous. CDR3 size: 11 residues. Germline assignment: CDR1 KGHSH and CDR2 LQKENI. The V and J ends lost 5 bases and 3 bases respectively, with 4 bases between them. DNA for the CDR3: TGTGCCAGCTCATCCAAAGAGACCCAGTACTTC. This codes for CASSSKETQYF.

This clonotype was seen repeatedly, ten times or more. This chain uses TRBV27 with TRBJ2-3; D might be TRBD2 (6 bases). V lost 6 bases, J lost 0 bases, and 22 bases lay in between. CDR1 is MNHEY, CDR2 SMNVEV, per germline (reference sequence). This CDR3 contains 18 residues. CDR3 bases: TGTGCCAGCAGATCGGGACTCTTAAGGTCGAAGAGCACAGATACGCAGTATTTT. It specifies CASRSGLLRSKSTDTQYF.

This clonotype has a handful of counts. The V and J genes are TRBV6-2 or TRBV6-3 and TRBJ2-7, with TRBD1 matching 7 bases. Germline CDR1 and CDR2: MNHEY and SVGEGT. The CDR3 contains 17 residues. Losses at the gene ends were 7 bases for V and 3 bases for J; bases not matched to a gene: 18. The CDR3 sequence is CASILDYRGLGLYEQYF. As DNA, the CDR3 is TGTGCCAGCATCTTAGACTACAGGGGTCTGGGGCTCTACGAGCAGTACTTC.

This clonotype occurred a few times. The CDR3 sequence is CASSVEPSGTYNEQFF. Written as DNA, the CDR3 is TGTGCCAGCAGCGTAGAGCCTAGCGGGACCTACAATGAGCAGTTCTTC. The chain combines TRBV9 with TRBJ2-1, with 9 nucleotides matching TRBD2. The CDR3 has 16 amino acids. The V gene's germline CDR1 is SGDLS and CDR2 YYNGEE. With V trimmed by 0 bases and J by 2 bases, 3 bases remained unmatched. Variable domain in full (rest from reference TRBV9 and TRBJ2-1): DSGVTQTPKHLITATGQRVTLRCSPRSGDLSVYWYQQSLDQGLQFLIQYYNGEERAKGNILERFSAQQFPDLHSELNLSSLELGDSALYFCASSVEPSGTYNEQFFGPGTRLTVL.

This clonotype appeared a few times. This chain joins TRBV15 and TRBJ1-5; no clear D. This CDR3 has 16 residues. Germline V lookup: CDR1 LNHNV, CDR2 YYDKDF (reference sequence). V shed 1 base and J shed 0 bases, with 10 bases lying between them. The CDR3 loop is CATSRASLGSNQPQHF. CDR3 coding DNA: TGTGCCACCAGCAGAGCTTCTTTGGGTAGCAATCAGCCCCAGCATTTT.

There are a few counts of this clonotype. The J gene is TRBJ2-3, the V gene TRBV6-2 or TRBV6-3; 8 bases line up with TRBD1. The V and J ends lost 4 bases and 5 bases, in that order; junction bases with no gene match: 8. CDR1 is MNHEY, CDR2 SVGEGT, per germline. CDR3 length: 15 amino acids. CDR3 nucleotides: TGTGCCAGCAGTTCCTGGACAGGGAGCGGAGATACGCAGTATTTT. Protein product: CASSSWTGSGDTQYF.

Turning to this clonotype: The junction departs from the called germline gene at one end, perhaps through a read error. The V call is TRBV27, the J call TRBJ1-2; the D gene is possibly TRBD1 (5 bases). This CDR3 is 15 amino acids long. CDR1 and CDR2 from the germline V gene are MNHEY and SMNVEV (reference sequence). The CDR3 here is CASSLSFGGDYGCTF. The CDR3 DNA is TGTGCCAGCAGTTTATCGTTTGGGGGGGACTATGGCTGCACCTTC.

This clonotype was detected only a few times. This rearrangement joins TRBV19 to TRBJ1-5; tentatively, D is TRBD1 (6 bases). Germline-derived CDR1 and CDR2 are LNHDA and SQIVND (reference sequence). This CDR3 comprises 16 residues. Trimming took 2 bases from V and 4 from J, leaving 15 bases between them. CDR3 sequence: CASSISRGQGNQPQHF. DNA of the CDR3: TGTGCCAGTAGTATATCTCGGGGGCAGGGAAATCAGCCCCAGCATTTT.

This clonotype was found many times. This sequence joins TRBV11-2 and TRBJ2-1; 7 nucleotides match TRBD2. V was pared by 2 bases and J by 0 bases, with 10 bases of the junction left unmatched. Germline V lookup: CDR1 SGHAT, CDR2 FQNNGV. The CDR3 runs to 18 residues. The CDR3 reads CASSLYASGAGSYNEQFF. The CDR3 region has the DNA TGTGCCAGCAGCTTATACGCTAGCGGAGCAGGCTCCTACAATGAGCAGTTCTTC.

This clonotype was counted at least ten times. V usage is TRBV28 and J usage is TRBJ1-4; 8 nucleotides align to TRBD1. V shed 6 bases and J 8 bases; nucleotides not matched to a gene: 11. CDR3 length equals 15 residues. The germline gives CDR1 MDHEN, CDR2 SYDVKM. CDR3 sequence: CASSMGQATVEKLFF. The CDR3 DNA follows: TGTGCCAGCAGCATGGGACAGGCGACCGTAGAAAAACTGTTTTTT.

The chain employs TRBV7-9 and TRBJ2-1, with 8 nucleotides matching TRBD2. The CDR3 loop spans 15 amino acids. V shed 2 bases, J shed 5 bases, and the junction held 5 bases outside the gene matches. From germline, CDR1 is SEHNR and CDR2 FQNEAQ (reference sequence). The CDR3 DNA is TGTGCCAGCAGCTTAATGACTAGCGAAGACAATGAGCAGTTCTTC. Its translation: CASSLMTSEDNEQFF.

This clonotype was detected ten times or more. The chain combines TRBV11-3 with TRBJ2-7; 7 bases align to TRBD2. Germline V gives CDR1 SGHNT, CDR2 YENEEA. CDR3 size: 15 residues. Germline trimming cut 4 bases from V and 5 bases from J; bases unmatched to any gene: 11. The CDR3 DNA sequence: TGTGCCAGCAGCTCCCTGGAGGGAGGGTTCAACGAGCAGTACTTC. It yields the protein CASSSLEGGFNEQYF.

This clonotype was counted ten times or more. The chain joins TRBV7-2 to TRBJ2-2, with a possible D match to TRBD2 (5 bases). The CDR3 covers 15 residues. V lost 3 bases, J lost 3 bases, and 11 bases lay in between. Germline-derived CDR1 and CDR2 are SGHTA and FQGNSA. The CDR3 loop is CASSFSRTDTGELFF. The CDR3, as DNA: TGTGCCAGCAGCTTTAGTAGGACTGACACCGGGGAGCTGTTTTTT.

In this sample, this clonotype turned up many times. The chain carries TRBV7-9 and TRBJ2-7; 10 positions agree with TRBD2. V trimming: 5 bases; J trimming: 3 bases; junction bases outside the gene matches: 4. CDR3 size: 14 residues. Germline CDR1 and CDR2: SEHNR and FQNEAQ (reference sequence). The DNA of the CDR3 is TGTGCCAGCAGCCAAGGACTAGCGGACTACGAGCAGTACTTC. This sequence encodes CASSQGLADYEQYF.

About this clonotype: Sequence at one end of the junction differs from germline and may be a read error. The genes are TRBV27 and TRBJ1-3; D might be TRBD1 (5 bases). Germline CDR1 reads MNHEY; CDR2 reads SMNVEV (reference sequence). The CDR3 consists of 22 residues. CDR3 sequence (DNA): TGTGCCAGCAGTTTATCCCCACTACGACAGCCAGACGACTTAAGCTCTGGAAACACCGTATATTTT. It encodes CASSLSPLRQPDDLSSGNTVYF.

The chain carries TRBV4-3 and TRBJ1-3; D gene uncertain. Germline V lookup: CDR1 LGHNA, CDR2 YSLEER. This CDR3 has 15 amino acids. The germline V and J ends were trimmed by 1 base and 0 bases, with 7 bases remaining between them. CDR3 residues: CASSQAVLSGNTIYF. The DNA of the CDR3 is TGCGCCAGCAGCCAAGCGGTACTCTCTGGAAACACCATATATTTT.

This clonotype was seen many times. The chain is built from TRBV20-1 and TRBJ2-7; 11 bases fit TRBD2. This CDR3 spans 15 amino acids. CDR1 DFQATT and CDR2 SNEGSKA come from the germline V gene (reference sequence). Losses at the gene ends were 5 bases for V and 4 bases for J; bases not matched to a gene: 10. The CDR3 DNA reads TGCAGTGCTTATACTAGCGGGAGTTTTGGGTACGAGCAGTACTTC. This encodes CSAYTSGSFGYEQYF.

This clonotype was seen ten or more times. This chain uses TRBV28 with TRBJ2-7, with D possibly being TRBD1 (5 bases). V lost 3 bases and J 4 bases, leaving 19 bases between the germline ends. Germline V gives CDR1 MDHEN, CDR2 SYDVKM. The CDR3 contains 16 residues. The chain's CDR3 is CASSFIVRQGRYEQYF. CDR3 coding DNA: TGTGCCAGCAGTTTTATTGTGAGGCAGGGTCGGTACGAGCAGTACTTC.

This clonotype was recorded many times. This chain joins TRBV14 and TRBJ1-1; TRBD1 aligns across 10 bases. CDR1 is SGHDN, CDR2 FVKESK, per germline. V lost 5 bases, J lost 0 bases, and 9 bases stayed unmatched. CDR3 length: 17 residues. CDR3 DNA: TGTGCCAGCAGCTTACGGACAGGGGGGAACATGAACACTGAAGCTTTCTTT. This translates into CASSLRTGGNMNTEAFF. The variable domain in full, completed from reference TRBV14 and TRBJ1-1, reads EAGVTQFPSHSVIEKGQTVTLRCDPISGHDNLYWYRRVMGKEIKFLLHFVKESKQDESGMPNNRFLAERTGGTYSTLKVQPAELEDSGVYFCASSLRTGGNMNTEAFFGQGTRLTVV.

This clonotype was detected ten times or more. This CDR3 is CASSLTLGGRNEKLFF. CDR3 DNA: TGTGCCAGCAGTTTAACGCTTGGAGGGCGTAATGAAAAACTGTTTTTT. The chain couples TRBV12-3 or TRBV12-4 to TRBJ1-4; the D is unclear. The CDR3 loop spans 16 amino acids. The germline V and J ends were trimmed by 2 bases and 4 bases, with 14 bases remaining between them.

This clonotype was observed at least ten times. The rearrangement uses TRBV7-2 and TRBJ2-7; 7 bases align to TRBD1. Germline CDR1 is SGHTA and CDR2 is FQGNSA. The V gene end was trimmed by 3 bases and the J gene end by 0 bases; junction bases not matched to a gene: 5. CDR3 length equals 15 residues. The CDR3 here is CASSFDRASSYEQYF. CDR3 in DNA: TGTGCCAGCAGCTTCGACAGGGCCAGCTCCTACGAGCAGTACTTC.